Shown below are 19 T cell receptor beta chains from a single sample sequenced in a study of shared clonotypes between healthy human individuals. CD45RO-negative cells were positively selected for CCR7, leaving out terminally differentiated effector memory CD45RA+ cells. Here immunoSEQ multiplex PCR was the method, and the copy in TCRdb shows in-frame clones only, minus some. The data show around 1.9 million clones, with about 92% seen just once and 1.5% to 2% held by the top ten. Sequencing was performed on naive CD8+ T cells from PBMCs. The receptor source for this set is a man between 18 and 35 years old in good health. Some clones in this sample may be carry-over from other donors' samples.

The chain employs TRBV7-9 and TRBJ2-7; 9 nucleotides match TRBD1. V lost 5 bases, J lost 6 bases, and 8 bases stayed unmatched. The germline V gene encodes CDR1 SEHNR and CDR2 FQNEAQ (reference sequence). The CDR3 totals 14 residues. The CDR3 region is CASSPRQGGVEQYF. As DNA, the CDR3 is TGTGCCAGCAGCCCCAGACAGGGGGGAGTCGAGCAGTACTTC.

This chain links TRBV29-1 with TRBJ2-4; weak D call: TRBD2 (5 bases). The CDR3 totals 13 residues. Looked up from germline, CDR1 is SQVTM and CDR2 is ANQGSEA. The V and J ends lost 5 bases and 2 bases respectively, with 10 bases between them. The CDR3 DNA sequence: TGCAGCGTTACACCGGGGTCCAAAAACATTCAGTACTTC. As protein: CSVTPGSKNIQYF.

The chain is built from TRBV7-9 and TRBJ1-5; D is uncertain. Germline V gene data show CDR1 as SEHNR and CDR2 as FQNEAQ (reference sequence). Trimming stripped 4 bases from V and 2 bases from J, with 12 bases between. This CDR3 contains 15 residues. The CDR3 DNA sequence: TGTGCCAGCAGCTCCTCCGCTGGGGGCAATCAGCCCCAGCATTTT. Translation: CASSSSAGGNQPQHF.

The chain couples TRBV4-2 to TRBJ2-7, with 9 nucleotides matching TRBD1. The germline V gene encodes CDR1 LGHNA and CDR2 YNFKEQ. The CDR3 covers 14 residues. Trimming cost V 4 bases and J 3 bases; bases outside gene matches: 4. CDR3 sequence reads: CASSPRTGDYEQYF. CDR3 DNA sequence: TGTGCCAGCAGCCCCCGGACAGGGGACTACGAGCAGTACTTC.

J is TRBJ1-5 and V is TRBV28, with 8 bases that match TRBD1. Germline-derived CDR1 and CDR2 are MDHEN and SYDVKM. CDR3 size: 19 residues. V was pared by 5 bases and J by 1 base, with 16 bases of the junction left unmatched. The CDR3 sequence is CASSPQPRTGRGSNQPQHF. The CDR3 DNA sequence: TGTGCCAGCAGTCCCCAGCCCCGGACAGGGCGAGGCAGCAATCAGCCCCAGCATTTT. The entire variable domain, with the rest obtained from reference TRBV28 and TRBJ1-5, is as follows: DVKVTQSSRYLVKRTGEKVFLECVQDMDHENMFWYRQDPGLGLRLIYFSYDVKMKEKGDIPEGYSVSREKKERFSLILESASTNQTSMYLCASSPQPRTGRGSNQPQHFGDGTRLSIL.

The CDR3 loop reads CASSEVKGVGYTF. The DNA for the CDR3 is TGTGCCAGCAGTGAGGTGAAAGGAGTTGGCTACACCTTC. V is TRBV25-1 and J is TRBJ1-2; no firm D call. V gave up 3 bases and J gave up 7 bases, with 12 bases separating them. Germline CDR1 and CDR2: MGHDK and SYGVNS. CDR3 length: 13 amino acids.

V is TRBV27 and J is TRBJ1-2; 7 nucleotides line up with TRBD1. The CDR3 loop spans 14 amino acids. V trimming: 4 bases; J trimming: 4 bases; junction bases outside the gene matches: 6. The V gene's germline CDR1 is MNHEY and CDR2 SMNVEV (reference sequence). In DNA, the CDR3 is TGTGCCAGCAGTTACCAGACAGGGAGCTATGGCTACACCTTC. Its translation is CASSYQTGSYGYTF.

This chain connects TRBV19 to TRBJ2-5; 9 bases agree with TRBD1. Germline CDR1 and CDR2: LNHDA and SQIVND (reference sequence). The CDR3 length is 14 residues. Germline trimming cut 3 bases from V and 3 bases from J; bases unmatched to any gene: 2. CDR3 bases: TGTGCCAGTAGTATCTGGACAGGGGAAGAGACCCAGTACTTC. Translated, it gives CASSIWTGEETQYF.

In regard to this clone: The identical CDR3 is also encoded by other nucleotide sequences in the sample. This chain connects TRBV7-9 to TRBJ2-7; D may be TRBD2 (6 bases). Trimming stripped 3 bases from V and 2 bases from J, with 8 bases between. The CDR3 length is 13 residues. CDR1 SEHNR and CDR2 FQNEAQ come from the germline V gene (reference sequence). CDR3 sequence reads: CASSFGGAYEQYF. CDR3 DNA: TGTGCCAGCAGCTTCGGGGGAGCCTACGAGCAGTACTTC.

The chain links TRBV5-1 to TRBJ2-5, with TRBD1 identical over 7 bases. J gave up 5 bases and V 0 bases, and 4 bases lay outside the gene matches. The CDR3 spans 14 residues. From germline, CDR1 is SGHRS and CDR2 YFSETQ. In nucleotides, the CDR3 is TGCGCCAGCAGCTTGGAGGTACAGGGGGAGACCCAGTACTTC. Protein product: CASSLEVQGETQYF.

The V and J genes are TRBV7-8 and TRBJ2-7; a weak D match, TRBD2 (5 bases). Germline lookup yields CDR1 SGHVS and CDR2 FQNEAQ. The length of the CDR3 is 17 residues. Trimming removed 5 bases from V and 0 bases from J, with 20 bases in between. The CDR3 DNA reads TGTGCCAGCAGCCACCTTTTAGACGGACTTAGCTCCTACGAGCAGTACTTC. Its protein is CASSHLLDGLSSYEQYF.

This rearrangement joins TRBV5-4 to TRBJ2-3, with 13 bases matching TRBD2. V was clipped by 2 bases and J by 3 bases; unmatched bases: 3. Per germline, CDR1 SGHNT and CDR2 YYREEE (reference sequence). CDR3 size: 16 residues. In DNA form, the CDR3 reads TGTGCCAGCAGCTTTGGACTAGCGGGAGCAACAGATACGCAGTATTTT. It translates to CASSFGLAGATDTQYF.

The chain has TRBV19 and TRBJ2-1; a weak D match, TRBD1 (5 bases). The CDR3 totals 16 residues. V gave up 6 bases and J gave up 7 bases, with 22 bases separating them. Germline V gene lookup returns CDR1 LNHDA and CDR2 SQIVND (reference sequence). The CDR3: CASRPHPRQGWNEQFF. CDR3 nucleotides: TGTGCCAGTAGACCCCACCCCCGGCAGGGATGGAATGAGCAGTTCTTC.

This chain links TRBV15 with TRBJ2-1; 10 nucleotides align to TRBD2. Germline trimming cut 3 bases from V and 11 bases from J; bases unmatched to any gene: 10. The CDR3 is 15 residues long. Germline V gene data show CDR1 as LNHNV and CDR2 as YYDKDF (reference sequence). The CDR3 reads CATSRDLLAGHKQFF. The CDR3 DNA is TGTGCCACCAGCAGGGACCTACTAGCGGGGCATAAGCAGTTCTTC.

CDR3 coding DNA: TGTGCCAGCAGACCACGACAGGGAGGCGAGCAGTACTTC. Translation gives CASRPRQGGEQYF. This chain uses TRBV27 with TRBJ2-7, with a possible D match to TRBD1 (7 bases). The CDR3 length is 13 residues. Germline CDR1 and CDR2: MNHEY and SMNVEV (reference sequence). V lost 6 bases and J 6 bases, leaving 15 bases between the germline ends.

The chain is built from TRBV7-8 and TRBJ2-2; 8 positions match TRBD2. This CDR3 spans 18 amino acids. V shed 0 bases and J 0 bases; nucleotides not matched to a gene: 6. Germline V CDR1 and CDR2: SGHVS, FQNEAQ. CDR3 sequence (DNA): TGTGCCAGCAGCTTAGCGGCTAGCGGGTACGCGAACACCGGGGAGCTGTTTTTT. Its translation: CASSLAASGYANTGELFF. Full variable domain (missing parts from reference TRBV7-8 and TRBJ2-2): GAGVSQSPRYKVAKRGQDVALRCDPISGHVSLFWYQQALGQGPEFLTYFQNEAQLDKSGLPSDRFFAERPEGSVSTLKIQRTQQEDSAVYLCASSLAASGYANTGELFFGEGSRLTVL.

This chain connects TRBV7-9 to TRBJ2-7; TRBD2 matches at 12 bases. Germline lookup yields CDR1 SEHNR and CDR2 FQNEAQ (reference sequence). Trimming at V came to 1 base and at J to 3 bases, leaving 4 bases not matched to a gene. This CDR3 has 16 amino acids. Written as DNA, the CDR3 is TGTGCCAGCAGCTTAGATACGGGACTAGCGGGCTACGAGCAGTACTTC. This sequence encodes CASSLDTGLAGYEQYF.

The CDR3 bases are TGTGCCAGCAGCTGGGGACACCTGAACACTGAAGCTTTCTTT. Its translation: CASSWGHLNTEAFF. This chain links TRBV7-9 with TRBJ1-1; D perhaps matches TRBD1 (6 bases). V was cut by 4 bases and J by 0 bases, with 9 bases left in between. The CDR3 runs to 14 residues. Looked up from germline, CDR1 is SEHNR and CDR2 is FQNEAQ (reference sequence). Filled out from reference TRBV7-9 and TRBJ1-1, the complete variable domain reads DTGVSQNPRHKITKRGQNVTFRCDPISEHNRLYWYRQTLGQGPEFLTYFQNEAQLEKSRLLSDRFSAERPKGSFSTLEIQRTEQGDSAMYLCASSWGHLNTEAFFGQGTRLTVV.

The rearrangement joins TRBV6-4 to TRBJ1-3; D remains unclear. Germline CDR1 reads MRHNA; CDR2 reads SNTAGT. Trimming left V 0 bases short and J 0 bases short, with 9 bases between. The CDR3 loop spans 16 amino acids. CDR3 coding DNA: TGTGCCAGCAGTGACTCTGGGAAGAGCTCTGGAAACACCATATATTTT. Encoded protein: CASSDSGKSSGNTIYF.